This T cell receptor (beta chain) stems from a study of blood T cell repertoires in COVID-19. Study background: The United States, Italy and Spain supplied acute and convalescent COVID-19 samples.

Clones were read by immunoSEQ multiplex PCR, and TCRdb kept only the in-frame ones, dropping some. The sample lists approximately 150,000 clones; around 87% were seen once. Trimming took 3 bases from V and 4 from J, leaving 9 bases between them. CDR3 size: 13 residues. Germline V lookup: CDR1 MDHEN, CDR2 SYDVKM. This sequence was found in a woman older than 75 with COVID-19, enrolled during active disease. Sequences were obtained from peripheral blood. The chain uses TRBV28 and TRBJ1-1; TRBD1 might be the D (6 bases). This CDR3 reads CASSFEGGTEAFF. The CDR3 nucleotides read TGTGCCAGCAGTTTTGAAGGGGGCACTGAAGCTTTCTTT.